These 9 T cell receptor beta chains were all obtained from the same sample, sequenced in a study of cytomegalovirus exposure and HLA in healthy donors. Vbeta (60) and Jbeta (13) primers were used in the PCR. Here immunoSEQ multiplex PCR was the method, and the copy in TCRdb shows in-frame clones only, minus some. The data contain about 130,000 clones, about 80% of them singletons. Sequencing input: PBMCs. Every receptor here comes from a man younger than 45 in good health.

V and J are TRBV20-1 and TRBJ1-2; no clear D gene. The CDR3 covers 11 residues. Germline V gene lookup returns CDR1 DFQATT and CDR2 SNEGSKA (reference sequence). The CDR3, as DNA: TGCATCGCGGGCGGAAACTATGGCTACACCTTC. Its translation: CIAGGNYGYTF.

This clone was counted many times. This may arise from a read error, as a much more abundant clone is one base away. This chain connects TRBV7-6 to TRBJ2-7; D is possibly TRBD2 (5 bases). Germline V lookup: CDR1 SGHVS, CDR2 FNYEAQ. The length of the CDR3 is 12 residues. Trimming shortened V by 7 bases and J by 6 bases, and 13 bases separated the two germline ends. The CDR3 nucleotides read TGTGCCAGCACCCCAGGAGGATCCGAGCAGTACTTC. This gives the protein CASTPGGSEQYF.

The genes are TRBV5-4 and TRBJ2-2; TRBD1 matches 8 bases. This CDR3 has 16 residues. V was pared by 4 bases and J by 6 bases, with 11 bases of the junction left unmatched. Per germline, CDR1 SGHNT and CDR2 YYREEE (reference sequence). The CDR3 DNA sequence: TGTGCCAGCAGCACGGGTGGCAGGGGGCCATCCGGGGAGCTGTTTTTT. Translation gives CASSTGGRGPSGELFF.

The CDR3 DNA reads as TGTGCCAGCAGCGTAGTTAGCGGGAGTGGGGAGACCCAGTACTTC. This translates into CASSVVSGSGETQYF. The rearrangement joins TRBV9 to TRBJ2-5; the match to TRBD2 covers 9 bases. J was trimmed by 5 bases and V by 0 bases; bases with no gene match: 5. This CDR3 is built from 15 residues. The germline CDR1 and CDR2 sequences are SGDLS and YYNGEE.

The chain is built from TRBV30 and TRBJ2-1; 9 nucleotides line up with TRBD1. V lost 0 bases and J lost 4; bases outside the gene matches: 1. This CDR3 region has 14 residues. Germline CDR1 and CDR2: GTSNPN and SVGIG (reference sequence). The CDR3 DNA reads as TGTGCCTGGAGTGTAGGGACAGGGTACAATGAGCAGTTCTTC. Translating it yields CAWSVGTGYNEQFF.

The chain has TRBV23-1 and TRBJ2-7; 8 positions agree with TRBD2. TRBV23-1 is noted as an ORF with a role that remains uncertain. V lost 0 bases and J lost 6; bases outside the gene matches: 10. The CDR3 consists of 16 residues. Here the CDR3 DNA reads TGCGCCAGCAGTCAATCGAGGGGAGCGGGAGTTTCCGAGCAGTACTTC. Its protein product is CASSQSRGAGVSEQYF.

V is TRBV25-1 and J is TRBJ1-4; perhaps TRBD1 as D (5 bases). CDR3 length equals 15 residues. Germline V gene lookup returns CDR1 MGHDK and CDR2 SYGVNS. The germline V and J ends were trimmed by 1 base and 8 bases, with 14 bases remaining between them. The CDR3 protein is CASSEWGTEVEKLFF. CDR3 coding DNA: TGTGCCAGCAGTGAATGGGGGACTGAAGTAGAAAAACTGTTTTTT.

This clone was found once. The V gene is TRBV18, the J gene TRBJ2-6, with D unresolved. Germline lookup yields CDR1 KGHSH and CDR2 LQKENI. V lost 3 bases and J lost 1, with 7 bases in between. The CDR3 consists of 15 residues. CDR3 nucleotides: TGTGCCAGCTCACCGACGGAGTCTGGGGCCAACGTCCTGACTTTC. Translation: CASSPTESGANVLTF.

V usage is TRBV12-5 and J usage is TRBJ2-7; 11 nucleotides align to TRBD1. The CDR3 is 15 amino acids. Germline CDR1 LGHNT, CDR2 FRNRAP. The J segment lost 3 bases and the V segment lost 2 bases, leaving 3 bases of the junction unmatched. The DNA of the CDR3 is TGTGCTAGTGGTTTGTCCGGGACAGGGGGCTACGAGCAGTACTTC. As protein: CASGLSGTGGYEQYF. The whole variable domain, remainder taken from reference TRBV12-5 and TRBJ2-7, is DARVTQTPRHKVTEMGQEVTMRCQPILGHNTVFWYRQTMMQGLELLAYFRNRAPLDDSGMPKDRFSAEMPDATLATLKIQPSEPRDSAVYFCASGLSGTGGYEQYFGPGTRLTVT.